A selection of T cell receptor beta chains follows, all from one sample in a study of T cells in localized non-small cell lung cancer. The repertoire was sequenced with immunoSEQ multiplex PCR; TCRdb's copy has only in-frame clones and lacks some. The sample lists over a thousand clones; around 22% were seen once. The specimen was normal lung tissue next to the tumor, collected before any cancer treatment. The receptors derive from a man aged 35-69 years with stage I lung adenocarcinoma. Both conserved end residues are part of each CDR3. Each record gives: D gene, V gene, clone size, J gene, CDR3 length, CDR3 DNA, CDR3 protein. A D gene is named only where the DNA matches it firmly. Size is omitted from some rows. Given values are once, few, many or a class for expanded clones.

-	TRBV23-1	-	TRBJ2-4	19	TGCGCCAGCAGTCTATCTAGCATCTGGGTCGGGGGCGTGAAAAACATTCAGTACTTC	CASSLSSIWVGGVKNIQYF
TRBD1	TRBV6-7	-	TRBJ1-4	14	TGTGCCAGCAGTTGGGACAGACGTAATGAAAAACTGTTTTTT	CASSWDRRNEKLFF
-	TRBV28	few	TRBJ1-1	12	TGTGCCACTCATATCCCCGGGACTGAAGCTTTCTTT	CATHIPGTEAFF
-	TRBV28	-	TRBJ1-3	14	TGTGCCAGCAGTCAACATCCTGGGGGAAACACCATATATTTT	CASSQHPGGNTIYF
-	TRBV29-1	-	TRBJ1-1	12	TGCAGCGTTGAGAGGTTTGGCACTGAAGCTTTCTTT	CSVERFGTEAFF
TRBD2	TRBV5-1	-	TRBJ2-1	16	TGCGCCAGCAGCTTGGGGACTAGCGGGAGTACCAATGAGCAGTTCTTC	CASSLGTSGSTNEQFF
-	TRBV19	-	TRBJ2-2	19	TGTGCCAGTAGTATAGAGGGTCCGGGAGCCTCCGCGAACACCGGGGAGCTGTTTTTT	CASSIEGPGASANTGELFF
-	TRBV19	few	TRBJ2-3	11	TGTGCCAGTAGTAACACAGATACGCAGTATTTT	CASSNTDTQYF
-	TRBV11-3	few	TRBJ2-6	15	TGTGCCAGCAGCTTAATGCGCTCTGGGGCCAACGTCCTGACTTTC	CASSLMRSGANVLTF
TRBD2	TRBV9	-	TRBJ2-5	15	TGTGCCAGCAGGATGGGACTAGCGGGGCGGGAGACCCAGTACTTC	CASRMGLAGRETQYF
-	TRBV28	-	TRBJ1-1	13	TGTGCCAGCAGCCTCACGGAGAACACTGAAGCTTTCTTT	CASSLTENTEAFF
-	TRBV18	-	TRBJ1-4	14	TGTGCCAGCTCACCAGGGACCACTAATGAAAAACTGTTTTTT	CASSPGTTNEKLFF
TRBD1	TRBV5-1	few	TRBJ2-3	16	TGCGCCAGCAGCCTGGGACAGTCCTATCTCGGGGATACGCAGTATTTT	CASSLGQSYLGDTQYF
TRBD1	TRBV6-8	large	TRBJ1-1	13	TGTGCCAGCAGTGACGTCCCAGGGGGGATAGCTTTCTTT	CASSDVPGGIAFF
-	TRBV7-2	large	TRBJ1-1	13	TGTGCCAGCAGGGGGAGGGGTAACACTGAAGCTTTCTTT	CASRGRGNTEAFF
TRBD1	TRBV30	large	TRBJ1-1	15	TGTGCCTGGAGTGTAAAAGGGACAGGGGGCACTGAAGCTTTCTTT	CAWSVKGTGGTEAFF
TRBD2	TRBV9	medium-sized	TRBJ2-2	17	TGTGCCAGCAGCAACCCCACTAGCGGGAGTGAAACCGGGGAGCTGTTTTTT	CASSNPTSGSETGELFF
-	TRBV19	-	TRBJ1-4	15	TGTGCCAGTAAGATTCGGGGGCAGGGGACTGAAAAACTGTTTTTT	CASKIRGQGTEKLFF
TRBD2	TRBV4-1	few	TRBJ2-5	14	TGCGCCAGCAGCCAAGCGGGGGGGCACGAGACCCAGTACTTC	CASSQAGGHETQYF
-	TRBV28	-	TRBJ2-3	12	TGTGCCAGCAGTCCCGGTAGAGACACGCAGTATTTT	CASSPGRDTQYF
-	TRBV15	few	TRBJ1-6	18	TGTGCCACCAGCAGGGCAGGCTCCTCGAGCTCCTATAATTCACCCCTCCACTTT	CATSRAGSSSSYNSPLHF
-	TRBV6-8	-	TRBJ1-1	14	TGTGCCAGCAGTTACTCAACTGCCAACACTGAAGCTTTCTTT	CASSYSTANTEAFF
TRBD1	TRBV6-8	medium-sized	TRBJ1-1	13	TGTGCCAGCAGGCCCGGACAGGGGAGCAGGGCTTTCTTT	CASRPGQGSRAFF
-	TRBV30	once	TRBJ2-7	13	TGTGCCTGGAGTGAGCCCCCAGCTAAGGAGCAGTACTTC	CAWSEPPAKEQYF
-	TRBV28	few	TRBJ1-3	14	TGTGCCAGCAGTCCGGACGCTAACCGAAACACCATATATTTT	CASSPDANRNTIYF
-	TRBV18	-	TRBJ2-7	14	TGTGCCAGCTCACCCGATTCCAGGGGCTACGAGCAGTACTTC	CASSPDSRGYEQYF
-	TRBV19	-	TRBJ2-7	14	TGTGCCAGTAGTATTGCACAGGACTCCTACGAGCAGTACTTC	CASSIAQDSYEQYF
TRBD2	TRBV11-3	medium-sized	TRBJ2-1	15	TGTGCCAGCAGGTCTAGCGGGAGCCCCTACAATGAGCAGTTCTTC	CASRSSGSPYNEQFF
TRBD1	TRBV6-8	large	TRBJ1-6	14	TGTGCCAGCTGCCGGGACAGAATTAATTCACCCCTCCACTTT	CASCRDRINSPLHF
-	TRBV12-2	few	TRBJ2-3	16	TGTGCAAGTCGCTTAGTGAAGGGAAAGGACCCGGATACGCAGTATTTT	CASRLVKGKDPDTQYF
-	TRBV18	-	TRBJ2-3	14	TGTGCCAGCTCCGGGGGTAGGAAGACAGATACGCAGTATTTT	CASSGGRKTDTQYF
-	TRBV9	large	TRBJ1-1	12	TGTGCCAGCAGTGTGGGAGTCGGTGAAGCTTTCTTT	CASSVGVGEAFF
TRBD2	TRBV19	-	TRBJ2-1	11	TGTGCCACCGGACTAGCCGATGAGCAGTTCTTC	CATGLADEQFF
-	TRBV6-8	-	TRBJ2-7	12	TGTGCCAGCAGTAAGGGAGCCTACGAGCAGTACTTC	CASSKGAYEQYF
-	TRBV7-2	few	TRBJ2-5	13	TGTGCCAGCAGCTTTACTCAGAGGGAGACCCAGTACTTC	CASSFTQRETQYF
-	TRBV28	-	TRBJ2-7	13	TGTGCCAGCAGTACTGACAGGTCCTACGAGCAGTACTTC	CASSTDRSYEQYF
-	TRBV6-8	few	TRBJ1-1	15	TGTGCCAGCAGTGGAGAGAACCGTCTTTTGGGGATAGCTTTCTTT	CASSGENRLLGIAFF
TRBD2	TRBV6-8	-	TRBJ2-1	13	TGTGCCGCCCGACTAGCGGAATACAATGAGCAGTTCTTC	CAARLAEYNEQFF
-	TRBV9	-	TRBJ2-1	15	TGTGCCAGCAGCGCCGCGGGGATCGCCTACAATGAGCAGTTCTTC	CASSAAGIAYNEQFF
-	TRBV5-1	-	TRBJ2-7	15	TGCGCCAGCAGCTTACAGACAGGTAGCTCCTACGAGCAGTACTTC	CASSLQTGSSYEQYF
TRBD1	TRBV19	few	TRBJ2-3	16	TGTGCCAGTAGTCCCCAGGACAGGGGTGGCACAGATACGCAGTATTTT	CASSPQDRGGTDTQYF
-	TRBV18	-	TRBJ2-3	14	TGTGCCAGCTCACCACCCGAGATCACAGATACGCAGTATTTT	CASSPPEITDTQYF
-	TRBV6-8	few	TRBJ1-4	15	TGTGCCAGCAGTTACTCCGTAACGGGGGAGGAAAAACTGTTTTTT	CASSYSVTGEEKLFF
-	TRBV19	-	TRBJ2-7	15	TGTGCCAGTAGTATCGGTCTAGATCCTTCCTACGAGCAGTACTTC	CASSIGLDPSYEQYF